The 5 T cell receptor beta chains reported below all come from one sample, sequenced in a study of cytomegalovirus exposure and HLA in healthy donors. Vbeta (60) and Jbeta (13) primers were used in the PCR. The protocol was immunoSEQ multiplex PCR, while the TCRdb copy is restricted to in-frame clones and leaves out a portion. Among some 100,000 clones, under 80% were seen once, and the ten largest hold around 5%. The sequenced sample consisted of PBMCs. The receptor source for this set is a woman aged 18 to 35 in good health and CMV-seropositive.

The rearrangement joins TRBV7-9 to TRBJ2-7; 12 positions agree with TRBD2. There are 15 residues in the CDR3. V lost 6 bases and J lost 2; bases outside the gene matches: 5. Germline V gene lookup returns CDR1 SEHNR and CDR2 FQNEAQ (reference sequence). The CDR3 bases are TGTGCCAGCAGATCTAGCGGGAGGGTTACCTACGAGCAGTACTTC. Its translation is CASRSSGRVTYEQYF. Complete variable domain (other parts from reference TRBV7-9 and TRBJ2-7): DTGVSQNPRHKITKRGQNVTFRCDPISEHNRLYWYRQTLGQGPEFLTYFQNEAQLEKSRLLSDRFSAERPKGSFSTLEIQRTEQGDSAMYLCASRSSGRVTYEQYFGPGTRLTVT.

The J gene is TRBJ1-5, the V gene TRBV7-9; TRBD1 is a possible D gene (6 bases). The germline V gene encodes CDR1 SEHNR and CDR2 FQNEAQ (reference sequence). V was cut by 8 bases and J by 2 bases, with 13 bases left in between. The CDR3 runs 14 residues. The CDR3 is CASGEGVGNQPQHF. CDR3 DNA: TGTGCCAGCGGTGAGGGGGTGGGCAATCAGCCCCAGCATTTT.

The chain joins TRBV27 to TRBJ1-2; 11 nucleotides agree with TRBD1. CDR1 is MNHEY, CDR2 SMNVEV, per germline (reference sequence). J gave up 7 bases and V 2 bases, and 9 bases lay outside the gene matches. The CDR3 is 16 residues long. CDR3 amino acids: CASSLGVGQGAFGYTF. The CDR3 DNA follows: TGTGCCAGCAGTTTAGGGGTCGGACAGGGGGCTTTTGGCTACACCTTC.

The chain is built from TRBV29-1 and TRBJ2-2; no clear D gene. CDR3 length: 12 amino acids. The V gene's germline CDR1 is SQVTM and CDR2 ANQGSEA. The V end lost 2 bases, the J end lost 5 bases, and 6 bases lay between the germline ends. Here the CDR3 reads CSVEPGTGELFF. DNA for the CDR3: TGCAGCGTTGAACCCGGGACCGGGGAGCTGTTTTTT.

This chain uses TRBV28 with TRBJ1-3; D uncertain. With 2 bases removed from V and 0 bases from J, the gap between germline ends came to 11 bases. Germline CDR1 and CDR2: MDHEN and SYDVKM. This CDR3 spans 16 amino acids. CDR3 protein: CASSLGQFSSGNTIYF. Written as DNA, the CDR3 is TGTGCCAGCAGTTTAGGGCAGTTTTCCTCTGGAAACACCATATATTTT.